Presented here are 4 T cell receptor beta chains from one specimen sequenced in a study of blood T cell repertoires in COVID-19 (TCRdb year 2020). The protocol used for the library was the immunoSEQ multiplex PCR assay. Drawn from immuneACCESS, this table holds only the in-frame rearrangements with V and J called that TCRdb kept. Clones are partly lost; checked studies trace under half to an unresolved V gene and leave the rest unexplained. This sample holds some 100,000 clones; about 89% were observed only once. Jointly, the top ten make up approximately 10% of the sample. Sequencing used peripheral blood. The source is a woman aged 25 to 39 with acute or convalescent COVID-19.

This CDR3 is CASRPGGTYQPQHF. The CDR3 nucleotides are TGTGCCAGCAGGCCTGGGGGGACTTATCAGCCCCAGCATTTT. The V call is TRBV28, the J call TRBJ1-5; possible D gene TRBD1, 5 bases. Germline V gene sequence: CDR1 MDHEN, CDR2 SYDVKM. The V and J ends lost 6 bases and 5 bases respectively, with 14 bases between them. The CDR3 covers 14 residues.

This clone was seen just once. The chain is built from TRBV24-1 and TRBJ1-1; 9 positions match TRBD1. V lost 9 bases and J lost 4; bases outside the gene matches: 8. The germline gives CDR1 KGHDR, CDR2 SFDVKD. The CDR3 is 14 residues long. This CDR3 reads CATGNRDRVTEAFF. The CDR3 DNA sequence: TGTGCCACCGGGAACCGGGACAGGGTCACTGAAGCTTTCTTT.

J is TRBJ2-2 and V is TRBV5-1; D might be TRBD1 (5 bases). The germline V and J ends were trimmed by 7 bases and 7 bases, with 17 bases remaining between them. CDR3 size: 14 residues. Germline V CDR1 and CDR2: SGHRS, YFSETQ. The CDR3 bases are TGCGCCAGCGCCCTTGGGGCGCAAAACGGGGAGCTGTTTTTT. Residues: CASALGAQNGELFF.

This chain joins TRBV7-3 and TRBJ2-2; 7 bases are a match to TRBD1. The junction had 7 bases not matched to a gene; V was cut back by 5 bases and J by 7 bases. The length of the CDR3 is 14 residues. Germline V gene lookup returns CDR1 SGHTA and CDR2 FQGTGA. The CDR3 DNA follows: TGTGCCAGCAGCCTCGGGACAGCAGACGGGGAGCTGTTTTTT. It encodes CASSLGTADGELFF.